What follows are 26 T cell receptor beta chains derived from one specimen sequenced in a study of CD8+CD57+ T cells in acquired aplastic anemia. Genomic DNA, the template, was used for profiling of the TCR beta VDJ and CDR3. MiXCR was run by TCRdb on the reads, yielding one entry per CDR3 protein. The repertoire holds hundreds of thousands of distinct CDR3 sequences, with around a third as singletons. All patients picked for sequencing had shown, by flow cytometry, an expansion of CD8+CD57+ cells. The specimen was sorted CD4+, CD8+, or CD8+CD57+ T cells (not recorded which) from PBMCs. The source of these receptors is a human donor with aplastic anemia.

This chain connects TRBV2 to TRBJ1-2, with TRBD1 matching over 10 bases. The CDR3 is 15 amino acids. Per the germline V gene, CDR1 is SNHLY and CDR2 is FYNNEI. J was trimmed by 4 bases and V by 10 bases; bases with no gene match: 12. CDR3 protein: CATHEPGTGAYGYTF. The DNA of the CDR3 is TGTGCCACCCATGAACCCGGGACAGGGGCCTATGGCTACACCTTC.

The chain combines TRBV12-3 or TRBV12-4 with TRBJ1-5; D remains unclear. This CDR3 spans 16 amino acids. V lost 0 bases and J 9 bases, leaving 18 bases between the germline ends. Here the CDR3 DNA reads TGTGCCAGCAGTTTAGCAACCGACATCGGAAGAGGGCCCCAGCATTTT. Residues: CASSLATDIGRGPQHF.

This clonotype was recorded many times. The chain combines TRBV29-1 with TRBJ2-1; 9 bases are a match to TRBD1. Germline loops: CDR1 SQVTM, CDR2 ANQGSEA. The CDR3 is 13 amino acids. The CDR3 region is CSGQGWSYNEQFF. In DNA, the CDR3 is TGCTCGGGACAGGGCTGGTCCTACAATGAGCAGTTCTTC.

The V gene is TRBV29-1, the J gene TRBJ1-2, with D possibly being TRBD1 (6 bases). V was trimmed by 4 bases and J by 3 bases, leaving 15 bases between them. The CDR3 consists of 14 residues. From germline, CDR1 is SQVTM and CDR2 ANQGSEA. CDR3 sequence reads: CSVAAGGTDYGYTF. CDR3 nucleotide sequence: TGCAGCGTTGCCGCGGGGGGCACGGACTATGGCTACACCTTC.

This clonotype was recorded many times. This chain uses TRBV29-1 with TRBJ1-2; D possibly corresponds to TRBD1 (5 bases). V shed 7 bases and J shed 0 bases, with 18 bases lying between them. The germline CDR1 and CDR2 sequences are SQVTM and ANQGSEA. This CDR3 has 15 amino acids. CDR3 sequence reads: CSATDRQRSNYGYTF. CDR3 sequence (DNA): TGCAGCGCAACAGACAGACAACGGTCTAACTATGGCTACACCTTC.

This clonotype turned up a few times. The CDR3 bases are TGCAGTGCCCTGGCTTTAAACAGGGATTCGGGAAACACCATATATTTT. Protein product: CSALALNRDSGNTIYF. The chain couples TRBV20-1 to TRBJ1-3; a weak D match, TRBD1 (6 bases). Per the germline V gene, CDR1 is DFQATT and CDR2 is SNEGSKA (reference sequence). The CDR3 totals 16 residues. The ends were cut back, 6 bases at V and 4 bases at J, with 22 bases in the middle.

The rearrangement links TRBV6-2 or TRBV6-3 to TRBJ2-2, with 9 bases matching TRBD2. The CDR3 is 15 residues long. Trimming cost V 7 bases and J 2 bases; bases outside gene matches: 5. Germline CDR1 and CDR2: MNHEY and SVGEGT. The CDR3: CASKERGENTGELFF. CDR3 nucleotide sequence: TGTGCCAGCAAGGAGCGGGGGGAAAACACCGGGGAGCTGTTTTTT.

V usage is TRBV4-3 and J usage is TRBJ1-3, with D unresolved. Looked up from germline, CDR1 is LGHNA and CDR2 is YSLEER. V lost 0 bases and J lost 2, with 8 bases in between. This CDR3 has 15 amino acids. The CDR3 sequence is CASSQEGVTGNTIYF. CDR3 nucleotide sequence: TGCGCCAGCAGCCAAGAAGGCGTTACTGGAAACACCATATATTTT.

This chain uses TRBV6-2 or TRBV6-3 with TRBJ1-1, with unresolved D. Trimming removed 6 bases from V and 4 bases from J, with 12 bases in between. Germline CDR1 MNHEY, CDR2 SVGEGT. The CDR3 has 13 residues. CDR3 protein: CASSQFRTTEAFF. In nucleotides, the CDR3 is TGTGCCAGCAGCCAGTTCAGGACCACTGAAGCTTTCTTT.

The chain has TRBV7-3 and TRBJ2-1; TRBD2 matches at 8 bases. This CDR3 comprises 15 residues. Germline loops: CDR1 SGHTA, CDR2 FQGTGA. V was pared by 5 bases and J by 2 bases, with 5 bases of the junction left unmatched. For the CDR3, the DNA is TGTGCCAGCAGCCTGACTAGCGACCCCTACAATGAGCAGTTCTTC. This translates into CASSLTSDPYNEQFF.

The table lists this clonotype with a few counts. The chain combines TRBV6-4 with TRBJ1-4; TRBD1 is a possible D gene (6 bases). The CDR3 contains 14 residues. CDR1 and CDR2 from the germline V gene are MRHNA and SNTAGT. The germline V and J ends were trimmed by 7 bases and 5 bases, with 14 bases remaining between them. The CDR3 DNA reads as TGTGCCAGCACCGCTAGGGGGATCAATGAAAAACTGTTTTTT. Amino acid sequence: CASTARGINEKLFF.

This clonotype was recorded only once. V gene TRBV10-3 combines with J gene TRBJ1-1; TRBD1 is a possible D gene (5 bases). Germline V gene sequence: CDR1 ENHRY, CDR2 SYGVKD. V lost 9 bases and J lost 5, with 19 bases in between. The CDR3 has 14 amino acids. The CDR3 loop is CAIGAGGVGTEAFF. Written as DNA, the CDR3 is TGTGCCATTGGGGCGGGAGGGGTAGGGACTGAAGCTTTCTTT.

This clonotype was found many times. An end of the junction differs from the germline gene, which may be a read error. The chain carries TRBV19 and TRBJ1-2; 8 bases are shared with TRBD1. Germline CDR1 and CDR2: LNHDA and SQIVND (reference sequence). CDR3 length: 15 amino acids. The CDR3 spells CASRIAGGPNYGYTF. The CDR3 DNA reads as TGTGCCAGTAGAATAGCAGGGGGCCCTAACTATGGCTACACCTTC.

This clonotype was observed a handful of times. CDR3 nucleotide sequence: TGTGCCAGTACCCACACAGGGTTCAATTCACCCCTCCACTTT. This sequence encodes CASTHTGFNSPLHF. This chain uses TRBV19 with TRBJ1-6; TRBD1 is a possible D gene (6 bases). The germline gives CDR1 LNHDA, CDR2 SQIVND (reference sequence). V dropped 7 bases and J dropped 7 bases, with 14 bases sitting between them. This CDR3 spans 14 amino acids.

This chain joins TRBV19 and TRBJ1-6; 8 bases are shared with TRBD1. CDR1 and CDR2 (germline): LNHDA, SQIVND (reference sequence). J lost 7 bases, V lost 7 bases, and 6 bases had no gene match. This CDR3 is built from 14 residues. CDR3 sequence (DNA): TGTGCCAGTATTCCCGGGACAGGAAATTCACCCCTCCACTTT. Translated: CASIPGTGNSPLHF.

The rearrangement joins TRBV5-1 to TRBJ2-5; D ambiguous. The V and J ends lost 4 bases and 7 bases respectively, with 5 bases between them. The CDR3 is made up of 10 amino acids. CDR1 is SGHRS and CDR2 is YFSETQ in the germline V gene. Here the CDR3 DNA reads TGCGCCAGCAGCATAGGGACCCAGTACTTC. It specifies CASSIGTQYF.

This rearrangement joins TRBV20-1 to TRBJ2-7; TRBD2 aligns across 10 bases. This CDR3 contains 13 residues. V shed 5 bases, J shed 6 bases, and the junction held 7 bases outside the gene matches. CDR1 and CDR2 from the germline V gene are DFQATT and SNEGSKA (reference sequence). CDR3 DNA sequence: TGCAGTGCTGCCGGGACTAGCGTACTCGAGCAGTACTTC. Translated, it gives CSAAGTSVLEQYF.

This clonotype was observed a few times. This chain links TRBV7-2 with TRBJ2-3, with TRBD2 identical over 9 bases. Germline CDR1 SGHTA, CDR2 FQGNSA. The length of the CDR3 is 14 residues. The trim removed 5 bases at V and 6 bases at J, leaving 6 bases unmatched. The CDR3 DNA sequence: TGTGCCAGCAGCCCCGTAGCGGGAGTGGATACGCAGTATTTT. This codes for CASSPVAGVDTQYF.

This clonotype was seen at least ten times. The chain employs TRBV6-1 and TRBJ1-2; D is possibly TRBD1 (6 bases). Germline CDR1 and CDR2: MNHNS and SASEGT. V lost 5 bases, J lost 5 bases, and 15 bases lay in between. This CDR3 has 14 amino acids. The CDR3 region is CASSPTGPGYGYTF. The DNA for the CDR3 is TGTGCCAGCAGTCCGACAGGTCCTGGGTATGGCTACACCTTC.

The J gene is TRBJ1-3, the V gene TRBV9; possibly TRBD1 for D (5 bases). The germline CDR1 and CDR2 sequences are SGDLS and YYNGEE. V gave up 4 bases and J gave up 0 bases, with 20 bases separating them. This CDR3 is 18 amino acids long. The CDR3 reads CASSPGRDPPHSGNTIYF. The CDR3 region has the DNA TGTGCCAGCAGCCCGGGAAGGGACCCACCTCACTCTGGAAACACCATATATTTT. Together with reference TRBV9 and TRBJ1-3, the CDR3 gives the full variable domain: DSGVTQTPKHLITATGQRVTLRCSPRSGDLSVYWYQQSLDQGLQFLIQYYNGEERAKGNILERFSAQQFPDLHSELNLSSLELGDSALYFCASSPGRDPPHSGNTIYFGEGSWLTVV.

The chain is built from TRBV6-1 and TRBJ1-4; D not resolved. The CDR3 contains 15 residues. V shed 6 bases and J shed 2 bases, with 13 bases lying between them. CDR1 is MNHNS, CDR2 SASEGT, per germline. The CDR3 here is CASSLFDTTNEKLFF. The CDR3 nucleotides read TGTGCCAGCAGCCTTTTCGACACCACTAATGAAAAACTGTTTTTT.

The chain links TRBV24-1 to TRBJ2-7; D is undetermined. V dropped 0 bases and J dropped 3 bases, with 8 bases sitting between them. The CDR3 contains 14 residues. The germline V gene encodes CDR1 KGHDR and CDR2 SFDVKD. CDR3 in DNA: TGTGCCACCAGTGATTTGACGACAAACTACGAGCAGTACTTC. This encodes CATSDLTTNYEQYF.

The CDR3 here is CASSQGSGGTYNEQFF. The CDR3 DNA follows: TGTGCCAGCAGCCAAGGCTCGGGGGGTACCTACAATGAGCAGTTCTTC. The V call is TRBV3-1, the J call TRBJ2-1, with TRBD2 matching 7 bases. From germline, CDR1 is LGHDT and CDR2 YNNKEL (reference sequence). With V trimmed by 1 base and J by 2 bases, 5 bases remained unmatched. The CDR3 has 16 residues.

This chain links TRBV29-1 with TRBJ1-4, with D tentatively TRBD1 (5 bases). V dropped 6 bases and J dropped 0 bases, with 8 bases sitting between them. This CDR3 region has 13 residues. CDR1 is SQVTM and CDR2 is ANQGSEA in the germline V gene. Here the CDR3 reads CSVGRSTNEKLFF. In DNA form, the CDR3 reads TGCAGCGTGGGACGGTCAACTAATGAAAAACTGTTTTTT. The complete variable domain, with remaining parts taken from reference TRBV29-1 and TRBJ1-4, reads SAVISQKPSRDICQRGTSLTIQCQVDSQVTMMFWYRQQPGQSLTLIATANQGSEATYESGFVIDKFPISRPNLTFSTLTVSNMSPEDSSIYLCSVGRSTNEKLFFGSGTQLSVL.

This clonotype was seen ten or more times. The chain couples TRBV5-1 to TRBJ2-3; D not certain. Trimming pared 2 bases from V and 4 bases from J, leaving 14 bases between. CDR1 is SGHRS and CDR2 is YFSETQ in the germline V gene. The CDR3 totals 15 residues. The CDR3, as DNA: TGCGCCAGCAGCTTTATTGGCGAATCCGCAGATACGCAGTATTTT. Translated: CASSFIGESADTQYF.

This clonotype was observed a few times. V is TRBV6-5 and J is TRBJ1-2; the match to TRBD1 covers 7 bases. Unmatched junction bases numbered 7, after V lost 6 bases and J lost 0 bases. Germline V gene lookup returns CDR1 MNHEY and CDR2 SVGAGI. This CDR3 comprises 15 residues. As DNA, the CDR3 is TGTGCCAGCAGCTACCGGGACAGACCTAACTATGGCTACACCTTC. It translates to CASSYRDRPNYGYTF.